These T cell receptor beta chains were read from a single sample in a study of blood T cell repertoires in COVID-19. The data were produced by immunoSEQ multiplex PCR, yet TCRdb's version contains in-frame clones alone and is incomplete. The sample lists under 65,000 clones, 90% occurring once. What was sequenced was peripheral blood. These receptors all come from a woman over 75 with active COVID-19. The CDR3 runs from the conserved cysteine through the conserved F or W. D genes are given only for firm matches. The size of a clone is reported for some rows only, either as once, few or many, or as a class for expanded clones.

v_call,d_call,clone_size,j_call,cdr3_aa,cdr3_nt
TRBV9,TRBD1,once,TRBJ1-4,CASSGVGTVNNEKLFF,TGTGCCAGCAGCGGGGTGGGGACAGTGAACAATGAAAAACTGTTTTTT
TRBV7-8,TRBD2,-,TRBJ2-2,CASSSSGGAGELFF,TGTGCCAGCAGCAGCTCGGGAGGTGCCGGGGAGCTGTTTTTT
TRBV5-5,-,-,TRBJ2-5,CASSFGVIGQETQYF,TGTGCCAGCAGCTTCGGGGTGATAGGACAAGAGACCCAGTACTTC
TRBV7-2,-,-,TRBJ2-7,CASSSRAGYEQYF,TGTGCCAGCAGCTCAAGGGCGGGCTACGAGCAGTACTTC
TRBV10-3,TRBD1,-,TRBJ1-1,CAISESRTGGINTEAFF,TGTGCCATCAGTGAGTCCAGGACAGGGGGAATTAACACTGAAGCTTTCTTT
TRBV18,TRBD2,-,TRBJ2-1,CASSGSGGDYSNNEQFF,TGTGCCAGCTCAGGTTCTGGGGGGGACTACTCGAACAATGAGCAGTTCTTC
TRBV15,-,-,TRBJ2-3,CATSSDLHGDTQYF,TGTGCCACCAGCAGTGACCTTCACGGGGATACGCAGTATTTT
TRBV19,-,-,TRBJ2-1,CASSIGPGASSSYNEQFF,TGTGCCAGTAGTATTGGCCCCGGTGCGTCTAGCTCCTACAATGAGCAGTTCTTC
TRBV7-2,-,-,TRBJ2-5,CASTENRETQYF,TGTGCCAGCACCGAGAACAGGGAGACCCAGTACTTC
TRBV27,-,-,TRBJ2-7,CASSPHSGAYEQYF,TGTGCCAGCAGTCCCCACTCCGGGGCCTACGAGCAGTACTTC
TRBV11-2,TRBD2,-,TRBJ2-5,CASSVGTSGFQETQYF,TGTGCCAGCAGCGTCGGGACTAGCGGTTTTCAAGAGACCCAGTACTTC
TRBV29-1,TRBD1,-,TRBJ2-3,CSVGGQVVDTQYF,TGCAGCGTTGGGGGACAGGTTGTAGATACGCAGTATTTT
TRBV28,TRBD1,-,TRBJ1-2,CASSLEGAQRYYGYTF,TGTGCCAGCAGTTTAGAGGGGGCCCAGAGGTACTATGGCTACACCTTC
TRBV5-5,TRBD2,-,TRBJ2-2,CASSLTGGANTGELFF,TGTGCCAGCAGCTTGACCGGGGGGGCGAACACCGGGGAGCTGTTTTTT
TRBV3-1/TRBV3-2,-,-,TRBJ1-5,CASSAQGSQPQHF,TGTGCCAGCAGCGCCCAGGGAAGCCAGCCCCAGCATTTT